The clone carrying this T cell receptor beta chain was seen a single time. The data belong to a study of control samples from healthy donors and cancer patients. The repertoire was sequenced with immunoSEQ multiplex PCR; TCRdb's copy has only in-frame clones and lacks some. There are 180,000 or so clones in the sample; approximately 92% occur only once, and roughly 4.3% lies in the top ten. V shed 0 bases and J 5 bases; nucleotides not matched to a gene: 7. The germline V gene encodes CDR1 SGHRS and CDR2 YFSETQ. The CDR3 has 16 residues. The chain is built from TRBV5-1 and TRBJ1-4; 7 bases match TRBD1. Sequencing was carried out using blood. This clonotype was obtained from a woman aged 60-70 years in good health. As DNA, the CDR3 is TGCGCCAGCAGCTTGGGAGGCGGGGGACAGAATGAAAAACTGTTTTTT. It is translated as CASSLGGGGQNEKLFF. The full variable domain, rest sourced from reference TRBV5-1 and TRBJ1-4, is KAGVTQTPRYLIKTRGQQVTLSCSPISGHRSVSWYQQTPGQGLQFLFEYFSETQRNKGNFPGRFSGRQFSNSRSEMNVSTLELGDSALYLCASSLGGGGQNEKLFFGSGTQLSVL.